The clone carrying this T cell receptor beta chain came up many times. What it binds is not known. This CDR3 is 14 amino acids long. Trimming at V came to 6 bases and at J to 6 bases, leaving 4 bases not matched to a gene. This sample was taken from a study of T cells in Graves' hyperthyroidism and ophthalmopathy. Whole-study context: Prior to any treatment, at the point of initial diagnosis, peripheral blood was collected. Study results and limitations: The model foresaw ophthalmopathy a median approximately 6.3 months prior to onset. Blood also showed most of the thyroid clonotypes that were expanded above 0.001.

Researchers amplified the TCR beta CDR3 regions from RNA transcripts. During a first-round RT-PCR of the TCR CDR3, the HTBI primer set was used. Via MiXCR, TCRdb re-called the multiplex PCR reads, giving one row per CDR3 protein. The top ten clones hold about 13% of a sample with hundreds of thousands of distinct CDR3 sequences, roughly 15% of them seen once. The TCR comes from a man aged 18 to 30 with Graves' ophthalmopathy. The gene calls are TRBV12-3 or TRBV12-4 and TRBJ2-3; TRBD2 matches 12 bases. Sequencing used blood. The CDR3 here is CASSPTSGSDTQYF. For the CDR3, the DNA is TGTGCCAGCAGCCCGACTAGCGGGAGTGATACGCAGTATTTT.